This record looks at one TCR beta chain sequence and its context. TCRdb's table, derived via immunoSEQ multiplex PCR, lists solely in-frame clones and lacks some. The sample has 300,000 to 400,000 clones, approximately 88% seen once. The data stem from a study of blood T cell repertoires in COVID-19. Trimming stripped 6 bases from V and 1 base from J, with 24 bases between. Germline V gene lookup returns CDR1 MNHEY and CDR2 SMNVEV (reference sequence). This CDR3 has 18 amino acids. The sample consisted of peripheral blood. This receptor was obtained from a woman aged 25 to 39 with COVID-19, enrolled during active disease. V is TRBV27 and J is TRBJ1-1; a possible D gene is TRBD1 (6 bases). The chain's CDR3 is CASRPTARVGTQNTEAFF. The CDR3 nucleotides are TGTGCCAGCAGACCCACGGCGAGGGTGGGGACACAGAACACTGAAGCTTTCTTT.